These T cell receptor beta chains were read from a single sample in a study of OX40 agonist ivuxolimab in advanced cancers. TCRdb's table, derived via immunoSEQ multiplex PCR, lists solely in-frame clones and lacks some. The sample lists tens of thousands of clones, around 87% occurring once. This material consisted of CD4+ or CD8+ T cells sorted from blood, taken in a trial of the OX40 agonist ivuxolimab. The receptors originated from an adult with an advanced solid tumor such as melanoma, head and neck, liver or kidney cancer. CDR3s include the opening cysteine and the closing phenylalanine or tryptophan. The D gene is left open where the match is weak. Size values are once, few and many counts, or a class for expanded clones, and some rows have none.

j_call v_call clone_size d_call cdr3_nt cdr3_aa
TRBJ2-5 TRBV5-1 few . TGCGCCAGCAGCTTGGCCACTGGCGGGGCGTTCCAAGAGACCCAGTACTTC CASSLATGGAFQETQYF
TRBJ1-4 TRBV19 . . TGTGCCAGTAGTATGTCCCCCGGGTTAGCGGAAAAACTGTTTTTT CASSMSPGLAEKLFF
TRBJ1-3 TRBV29-1 . . TGCAGCGTTGCAGGGGTTGGAAACACCATATATTTT CSVAGVGNTIYF
TRBJ2-3 TRBV25-1 . TRBD1 TGTGCCAGCAGGGACAGGGGGGATACGCAGTATTTT CASRDRGDTQYF
TRBJ2-7 TRBV19 . TRBD1 TGTGCCAATAAACCCGACAGGGTAGCCTACGAGCAGTACTTC CANKPDRVAYEQYF
TRBJ1-4 TRBV7-9 . TRBD1 TGTGCCAGCAGCTCGACAGGGAGGAACGAAAAACTGTTTTTT CASSSTGRNEKLFF
TRBJ1-3 TRBV5-4 . . TGTGCCAGCAGCTTGGAGGGGATGGGAAACACCATATATTTT CASSLEGMGNTIYF
TRBJ1-1 TRBV10-1 . . TGCGCCAGCAGTGAGTCTAAGATTTCGGGGGGCAGGGCTGAAGCTTTCTTT CASSESKISGGRAEAFF
TRBJ2-5 TRBV11-3 once TRBD2 TGTGCCAGCAGCCAAGGACTAGCTGGTCAAGAGACCCAGTACTTC CASSQGLAGQETQYF
TRBJ1-2 TRBV9 . TRBD1 TGTGCCAGCAGCGTTAACCGGGACAGGGGGCTGAACTATGGCTACACCTTC CASSVNRDRGLNYGYTF
TRBJ2-1 TRBV7-9 once . TGTGCCAGCAGCTCCCCCTTTAATGAGCAGTTCTTC CASSSPFNEQFF
TRBJ1-2 TRBV6-6 . . TGTGCCAGCAGTTACTCGAGTAGACAGGAGGGCTACACCTTC CASSYSSRQEGYTF
TRBJ2-7 TRBV30 . . TGTGCCTGGAGTTCTCCCGGGGGACACCGCTCCCACGAGCAGTACTTC CAWSSPGGHRSHEQYF
TRBJ1-2 TRBV7-2 . . TGTGCCAGCAGGGGGGGGAACTATGGCTACACCTTC CASRGGNYGYTF
TRBJ2-1 TRBV11-3 . TRBD2 TGTGCCAGCAGCTTAGGCCTAGCGGGGATCAATGAGCAGTTCTTC CASSLGLAGINEQFF
TRBJ2-2 TRBV7-9 . . TGTGCCAGCAGCCTGGGGGCTAGCGAAACCGGGGAGCTGTTTTTT CASSLGASETGELFF
TRBJ1-1 TRBV29-1 few . TGCAGCGGGGTCGGGAACACTGAAGCTTTCTTT CSGVGNTEAFF
TRBJ2-7 TRBV11-2 once . TGTGCCAGCAGCCGGTCTTCATGGTACGAGCAGTACTTC CASSRSSWYEQYF
TRBJ1-6 TRBV27 . TRBD1 TGTGCCAGCAGTGCTCCAGGGGGGGCCTATAATTCACCCCTCCACTTT CASSAPGGAYNSPLHF
TRBJ1-6 TRBV6-1 few . TGTGCCAGCAGTGAAGTTGGGGGGCAATATTCACCCCTCCACTTT CASSEVGGQYSPLHF
TRBJ1-5 TRBV2 . TRBD1 TGTGCCAGCAGTTGGGACAGGGTTATCAATCAGCCCCAGCATTTT CASSWDRVINQPQHF
TRBJ2-3 TRBV7-9 . . TGTGCCAGCAGCCGCAGCACAGATACGCAGTATTTT CASSRSTDTQYF
TRBJ1-1 TRBV5-1 few . TGCGCCAGCAGCTCGGGTGGGTATCACGCTTTCTTT CASSSGGYHAFF
TRBJ1-2 TRBV21-1 few . TGTGCCAGCAGCAACCAGACAGTTCCCCCTGGCTACACCTTC CASSNQTVPPGYTF
TRBJ1-1 TRBV7-8 . . TGTGCCAGCAGCTTAAGGGATGGCACTGAAGCTTTCTTT CASSLRDGTEAFF
TRBJ1-2 TRBV5-8 . . TGTGCCAGCTCTGCCGCGGCGCCTGGGTATGGCTACACCTTC CASSAAAPGYGYTF
TRBJ2-3 TRBV7-3 . TRBD2 TGTGCCAGCAGCTTAACTAGCGGGGGGCTGACAGATACGCAGTATTTT CASSLTSGGLTDTQYF
TRBJ1-4 TRBV6-5 . TRBD1 TGTGCCAGCAGTTCCGGGACAGTTAATGAAAAACTGTTTTTT CASSSGTVNEKLFF
TRBJ1-1 TRBV7-3 once . TGTGCCAGCAGCTTAGGCGGCAGGGTCAACGATAGGGCTGAAGCTTTCTTT CASSLGGRVNDRAEAFF
TRBJ1-2 TRBV7-2 . . TGTGCCAGCAGCTTAGAATCCGGGGGCGGCTACACCTTC CASSLESGGGYTF
TRBJ1-3 TRBV19 . . TGTGCCAGTAGTCCGCGCGGGCGAAGTGGAAACACCATATATTTT CASSPRGRSGNTIYF
TRBJ2-3 TRBV7-2 . . TGTGCCAGCAGCCCAGCAGAAGATACGCAGTATTTT CASSPAEDTQYF
TRBJ2-5 TRBV5-4 . TRBD1 TGTGCCAGCAGCCCCTCCGGGACAGGGTATCGAGAGACCCAGTACTTC CASSPSGTGYRETQYF